The 2 T cell receptor beta chains in this list originate from one sample, sequenced in a study of cytomegalovirus exposure and HLA in healthy donors. Sequenced by immunoSEQ multiplex PCR; TCRdb stores in-frame clones only, minus some. The sample has some 88,000 clones; about 96% are singletons. Sequencing used PBMCs. The receptors shown here come from a man between 18 and 29 years old in good health and CMV-seronegative.

The CDR3 spells CASSLARVLNTEAFF. The CDR3 DNA reads TGTGCCAGCAGCTTGGCCCGGGTGCTGAACACTGAAGCTTTCTTT. The rearrangement links TRBV5-5 to TRBJ1-1; D gene unclear. V gave up 0 bases and J gave up 0 bases, with 9 bases separating them. This CDR3 is built from 15 residues. The V gene's germline CDR1 is SGHKS and CDR2 YYEKEE (reference sequence).

The chain couples TRBV6-5 to TRBJ2-2; D may be TRBD2 (6 bases). The germline V gene encodes CDR1 MNHEY and CDR2 SVGAGI. This CDR3 has 16 amino acids. V lost 2 bases and J lost 8, with 18 bases in between. CDR3 sequence reads: CASSYEGTGVSGELFF. CDR3 bases: TGTGCCAGCAGTTACGAAGGGACGGGAGTCTCGGGGGAGCTGTTTTTT.